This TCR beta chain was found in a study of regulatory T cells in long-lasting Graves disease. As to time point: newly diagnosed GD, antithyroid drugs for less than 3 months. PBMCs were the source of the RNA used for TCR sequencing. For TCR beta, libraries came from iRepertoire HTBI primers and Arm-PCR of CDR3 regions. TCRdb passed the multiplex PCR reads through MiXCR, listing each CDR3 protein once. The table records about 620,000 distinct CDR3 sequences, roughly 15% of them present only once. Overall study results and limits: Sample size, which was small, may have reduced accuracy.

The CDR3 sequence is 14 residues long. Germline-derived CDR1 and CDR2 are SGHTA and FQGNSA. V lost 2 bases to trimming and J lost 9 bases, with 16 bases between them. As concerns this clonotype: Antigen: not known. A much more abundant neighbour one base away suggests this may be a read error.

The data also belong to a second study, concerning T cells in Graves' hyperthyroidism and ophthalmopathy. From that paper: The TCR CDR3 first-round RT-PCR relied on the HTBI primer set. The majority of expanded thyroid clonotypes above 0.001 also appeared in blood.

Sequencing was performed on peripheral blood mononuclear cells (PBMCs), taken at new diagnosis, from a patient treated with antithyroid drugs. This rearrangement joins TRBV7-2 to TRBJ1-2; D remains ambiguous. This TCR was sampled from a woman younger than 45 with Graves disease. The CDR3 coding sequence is TGTGCCAGCAGCTTACGAGACACGGGGTATAGCTACACCTTC. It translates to CASSLRDTGYSYTF.